The T cell receptor beta chain under discussion was sequenced for a study of T-cell reconstitution after alpha-beta-depleted transplantation in children. The trim removed 5 bases at V and 2 bases at J, leaving 9 bases unmatched. The CDR3 length is 18 residues. From germline, CDR1 is SGHAT and CDR2 FQDESV (reference sequence). It was with unique molecular identifiers that the TCRbeta library was prepared. Each CDR3 protein is one row after TCRdb ran MiXCR on the PCR reads. The sample lists about 610,000 distinct CDR3 sequences, about 11% seen once, with about 4.3% in the top ten. A few counts support this clonotype.

V usage is TRBV11-1 and J usage is TRBJ2-3; TRBD2 agrees at 14 bases. The receptor was isolated from a human donor who donated a stem cell graft to a child with acute myeloid leukemia. Sequenced material: PBMCs from the stem cell graft donor, taken from the stem cell graft. CDR3 protein: CASSMGLAGVTVTDTQYF. Written as DNA, the CDR3 is TGTGCCAGCAGCATGGGACTAGCGGGAGTTACGGTCACAGATACGCAGTATTTT.